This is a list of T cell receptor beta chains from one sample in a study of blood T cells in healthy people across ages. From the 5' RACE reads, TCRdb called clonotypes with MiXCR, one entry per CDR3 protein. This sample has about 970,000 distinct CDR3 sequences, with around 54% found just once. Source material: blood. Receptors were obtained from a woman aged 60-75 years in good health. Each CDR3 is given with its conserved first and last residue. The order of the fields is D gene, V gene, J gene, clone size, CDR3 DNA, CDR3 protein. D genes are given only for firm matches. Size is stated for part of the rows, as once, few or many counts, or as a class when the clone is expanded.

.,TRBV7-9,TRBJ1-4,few,TGTGCCAGCAGCTTCCGGGGGGGACAAAAACTGTTTTTT,CASSFRGGQKLFF
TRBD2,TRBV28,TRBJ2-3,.,TGTGCCAGCAGGTTAGCGGGATGGAACACAGATACGCAGTATTTT,CASRLAGWNTDTQYF
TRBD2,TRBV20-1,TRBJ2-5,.,TGCAGTGCTAGGTCACTAGCGGTACAAGAGACCCAGTACTTC,CSARSLAVQETQYF
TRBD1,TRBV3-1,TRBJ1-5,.,TGTGCCAGCAGCCGACGAGGGACAGGGGGTGACGAGAGGCCCCAGCATTTT,CASSRRGTGGDERPQHF
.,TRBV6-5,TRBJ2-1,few,TGTGCCAGCAGTTACTCGACCGGAGAGACCTACAATGAGCAGTTCTTC,CASSYSTGETYNEQFF
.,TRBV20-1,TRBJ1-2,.,TGCAGTGCCCGGACCGGGACACGCAACTATGGCTACACCTTC,CSARTGTRNYGYTF
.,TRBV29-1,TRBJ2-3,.,TGCAGCGTTGGGTTATTGGGGTTCACAGATACGCAGTATTTT,CSVGLLGFTDTQYF
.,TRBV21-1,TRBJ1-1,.,TGTGCCAGCAGCAAGGTTTTGGTGGAAGCTTTCTTT,CASSKVLVEAFF
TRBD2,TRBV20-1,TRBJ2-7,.,TGCAGTGCTATTCTAGGCGGGAGTTTCTACGAGCAGTACTTC,CSAILGGSFYEQYF
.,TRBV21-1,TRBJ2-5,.,TGTGCCAGCAGCAAAGGAAGTAAGAGGGAGACCCAGTACTTC,CASSKGSKRETQYF
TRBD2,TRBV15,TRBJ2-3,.,TGTGCCACCAGCAGAGAGCCCCACCCTAGCGGGGGAACAGATACGCAGTATTTT,CATSREPHPSGGTDTQYF
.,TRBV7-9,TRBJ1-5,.,TGTGCCAGCAGCTTGGGGGGCCTCGGCGGTCAGCCCCAGCATTTT,CASSLGGLGGQPQHF
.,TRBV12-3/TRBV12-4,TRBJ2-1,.,TGTGCCAGCAGGCAAACTAGAGATCGCCCCGATGAGCAGTTCTTC,CASRQTRDRPDEQFF
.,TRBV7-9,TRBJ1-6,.,TGTGCCAGCAGCTTAGGGGACCCTAATTCACCCCTCCACTTT,CASSLGDPNSPLHF
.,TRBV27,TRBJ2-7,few,TGTGCCAGCAGGGGGGAGATAGGCTACGAGCAGTACTTC,CASRGEIGYEQYF
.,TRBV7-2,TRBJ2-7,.,TGTGCCAGCAGCTTAAGGTCCGGCCATTACGAGCAGTACTTC,CASSLRSGHYEQYF
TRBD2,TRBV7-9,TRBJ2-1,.,TGTGCCAGCAGCCCGTGGACTAGCGGGACCTACAATGAGCAGTTCTTC,CASSPWTSGTYNEQFF
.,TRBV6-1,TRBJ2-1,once,TGTGCCAGCAGTGAAGCGTGGACTGGGACCCGAGCGTACAATGAGCAGTTCTTC,CASSEAWTGTRAYNEQFF
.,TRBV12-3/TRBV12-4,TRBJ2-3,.,TGTGCCAGCAGTTTCCGGGAAGGGGATACGCAGTATTTT,CASSFREGDTQYF
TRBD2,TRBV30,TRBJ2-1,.,TGTTCCTGGAGTGTAGGAGGAGCGGGAGGATTTAATGAGCAGTTCTTC,CSWSVGGAGGFNEQFF
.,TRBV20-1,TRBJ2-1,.,TGCAGTGCTAGCGATCCGGGACCCAAAAATGAGCAGTTCTTC,CSASDPGPKNEQFF
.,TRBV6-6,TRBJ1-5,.,TGTGCCAGCAGCCGTGACCACAATCAGCCCCAGCATTTT,CASSRDHNQPQHF
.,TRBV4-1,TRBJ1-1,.,TGCGCCAGCAGCCTTGGAGAGGCAGTCAACACTGAAGCTTTCTTT,CASSLGEAVNTEAFF
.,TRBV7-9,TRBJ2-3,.,TGTGCCAGCAGCCCCTGGACCGAGAGCACAGATACGCAGTATTTT,CASSPWTESTDTQYF
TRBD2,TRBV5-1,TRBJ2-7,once,TGCGCCAGCAGCTTGGACGGGAGGGATGAGCAGTACTTC,CASSLDGRDEQYF
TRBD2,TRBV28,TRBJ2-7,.,TGTGCCAGCAGTCCCGCTAGCGGGAGGATATACGAGCAGTACTTC,CASSPASGRIYEQYF
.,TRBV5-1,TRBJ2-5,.,TGCGCCAGCAGCTTGGTAGGGGCTACCCAAGAGACCCAGTACTTC,CASSLVGATQETQYF
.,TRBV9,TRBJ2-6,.,TGTGCCAGCAGCGCCCGACAGGGCGGGACCAACGTCCTGACTTTC,CASSARQGGTNVLTF
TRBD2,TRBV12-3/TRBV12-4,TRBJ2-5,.,TGTGCCAGCAGTCATCGACTAGCGGGAGGTGGAGAGACCCAGTACTTC,CASSHRLAGGGETQYF
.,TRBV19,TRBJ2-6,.,TGTGCCAGTAGGGAGGGGAGACACTCTGGGGCCAACGTCCTGACTTTC,CASREGRHSGANVLTF
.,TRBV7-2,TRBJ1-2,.,TGTGCCAGCAGCTTAGTCCTGGGTGGCTACACCTTC,CASSLVLGGYTF
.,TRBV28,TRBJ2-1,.,TGTGCCAGCAGTACCAGTTGGGGGCGGGGGTACAATGAGCAGTTCTTC,CASSTSWGRGYNEQFF
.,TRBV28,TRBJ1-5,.,TGTGCCAGCAGTCGACTCTCTGAGGGCAATCAGCCCCAGCATTTT,CASSRLSEGNQPQHF
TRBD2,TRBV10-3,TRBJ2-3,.,TGTGCCATCAGTGTCGAGACTAGCGTTATGGATACAAAGGGCACAGATACGCAGTATTTT,CAISVETSVMDTKGTDTQYF
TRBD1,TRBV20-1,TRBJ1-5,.,TGCAGTGCTTACCGGACAGGGAAGGGTGGACGGCAGCCCCAGCATTTT,CSAYRTGKGGRQPQHF
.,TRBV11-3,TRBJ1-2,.,TGTGCCAGCAGCTCGCCACTACAGAGCCTTTATGGCTACACCTTC,CASSSPLQSLYGYTF
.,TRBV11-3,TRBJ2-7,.,TGTGCCAGCAGCCCCCCTTGGGAGCAGTACTTC,CASSPPWEQYF
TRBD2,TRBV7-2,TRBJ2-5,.,TGTGCCAGCAGCTTTCCTAGCGGGAGGGCACGAGAGACCCAGTACTTC,CASSFPSGRARETQYF
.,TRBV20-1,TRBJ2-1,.,TGCAGTGCCGCCCGAGGGGGAACCAATGAGCAGTTCTTC,CSAARGGTNEQFF
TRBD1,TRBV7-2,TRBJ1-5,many,TGTGCCAGCAGCTTGACAGGGGGCAGCAATCAGCCCCAGCATTTT,CASSLTGGSNQPQHF
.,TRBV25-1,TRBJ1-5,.,TGTGCCAGCAGTGCTAGGGGGACCCAGCCCCAGCATTTT,CASSARGTQPQHF
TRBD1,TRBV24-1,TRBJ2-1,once,TGTGCCACCAGTGTCGCCGGGACAGGGGCCTACAATGAGCAGTTCTTC,CATSVAGTGAYNEQFF
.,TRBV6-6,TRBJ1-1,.,TGTGCCAGCAGTTACGGGAGGGGGAACACTGAAGCTTTCTTT,CASSYGRGNTEAFF
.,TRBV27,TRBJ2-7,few,TGTGCCAGCAGTTTATCCCTAACAGGGATGGCCGAGCAGTACTTC,CASSLSLTGMAEQYF
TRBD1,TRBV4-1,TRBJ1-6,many,TGCGCCAGCAGCCGCCCGACAGGGTCCAATAATTCACCCCTCCACTTT,CASSRPTGSNNSPLHF
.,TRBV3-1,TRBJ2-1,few,TGTGCCAGCAGCCAAGAACGGAAAGCGTCATATAAGAACAATGAGCAGTTCTTC,CASSQERKASYKNNEQFF
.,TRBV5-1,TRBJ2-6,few,TGCGCCAGCAGGTCTGACTGGGGGGCCAACGTCCTGACTTTC,CASRSDWGANVLTF
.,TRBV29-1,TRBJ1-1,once,TGCAGCGTTGGTCACCCGAACACTGAAGCTTTCTTT,CSVGHPNTEAFF
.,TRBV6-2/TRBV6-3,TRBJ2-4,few,TGTGCCAGCAGTCGACCAGAGGGGAACATTCAGTACTTC,CASSRPEGNIQYF
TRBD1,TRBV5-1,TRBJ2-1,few,TGCGCCAGCAGCCTCGGACAGGGGGAGCGGCTGACTTTCTTC,CASSLGQGERLTFF
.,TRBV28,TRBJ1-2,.,TGTGCCAGCAGTACAGTGCCGCATGACTATGGCTACACCTTC,CASSTVPHDYGYTF
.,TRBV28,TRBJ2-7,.,TGTGCCAGCAGTTTCCCAGGACGTATCAACTACGAGCAGTACTTC,CASSFPGRINYEQYF
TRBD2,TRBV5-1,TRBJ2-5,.,TGCGCCAGCAGCCTGGCACCGACTAGCGGCCAAGGGGAGACCCAGTACTTC,CASSLAPTSGQGETQYF